This T cell receptor (beta chain) was found in a study of T cells after somatic rescue of genetic block. There are 15 residues in the CDR3. V was pared by 5 bases and J by 8 bases, with 19 bases between. Germline-derived CDR1 and CDR2 are MNHEY and SVGAGI. The assay was immunoSEQ multiplex PCR, and TCRdb's table has in-frame clones only and misses some. The sample has approximately 71,000 clones; 85% to 95% are singletons. The sequence was collected from a man aged 35 to 55. Sample: peripheral blood mononuclear cells (PBMCs). V and J are TRBV6-5 and TRBJ2-1, with D maybe TRBD2 (6 bases). In DNA form, the CDR3 reads TGTGCCAGCAGTGCGGGGATAACTCTGGGGTATGAGCAGTTCTTC. It specifies CASSAGITLGYEQFF.